This T cell receptor (beta chain) was sequenced for a study of CD8+CD57+ T cells in acquired aplastic anemia. Study-wide points: Overlap between patients and controls comprised 25 to 30 CD8+ CDR3 sequences.

The germline V gene has CDR1 MGHDK and CDR2 SYGVNS. V shed 4 bases and J shed 8 bases, with 8 bases lying between them. CDR3 size: 11 residues. This clonotype was seen a few times. Its matching antigen is unknown. CDR3 and TCR beta VDJ profiling relied on genomic DNA as the template. Using its own MiXCR run on the reads, TCRdb lists one record per CDR3 protein. The table records about 190,000 distinct CDR3 sequences, approximately 49% of them present only once. This sequence was found in a human donor in good health, serving as a control. The sequencing sample was made of sorted CD4+, CD8+, or CD8+CD57+ T cells (not recorded which) from PBMCs. The rearrangement uses TRBV25-1 and TRBJ1-2; D uncertain. CDR3 in amino acids: CASSGAEGYTF. The CDR3 DNA is TGTGCCAGCAGTGGCGCGGAGGGCTACACCTTC.